Below are 7 T cell receptor beta chains sequenced from a single sample in a study of shared clonotypes between healthy human individuals. Generated by immunoSEQ multiplex PCR, the TCRdb table keeps only in-frame clones and is missing some. Of roughly 1,000,000 clones listed, around 82% are singletons. Sequenced: memory CD4+ T cells from PBMCs. The subset was: CD45RA-negative fraction. These receptors all come from a young man in good health. Some clones in this sample may be carry-over from other donors' samples.

The chain links TRBV7-9 to TRBJ1-3, with 10 positions matching TRBD1. V lost 8 bases to trimming and J lost 7 bases; unmatched junction nucleotides: 8. The CDR3 is 14 residues long. Germline V gene data show CDR1 as SEHNR and CDR2 as FQNEAQ (reference sequence). In nucleotides, the CDR3 is TGTGCCAGCGTTCGACAGGGGGCCAGGAACACCATATATTTT. Translated: CASVRQGARNTIYF. The full variable domain, rest sourced from reference TRBV7-9 and TRBJ1-3, is DTGVSQNPRHKITKRGQNVTFRCDPISEHNRLYWYRQTLGQGPEFLTYFQNEAQLEKSRLLSDRFSAERPKGSFSTLEIQRTEQGDSAMYLCASVRQGARNTIYFGEGSWLTVV.

The chain has TRBV5-6 and TRBJ2-1; a possible D gene is TRBD1 (5 bases). Germline values: CDR1 SGHDT, CDR2 YYEEEE. The CDR3 covers 14 residues. Between the trimmed V and J ends, which lost 1 base and 10 bases, there was a span of 15 bases. This CDR3 is CASSLWGRSREQFF. The DNA of the CDR3 is TGTGCCAGCAGCTTGTGGGGCCGCTCCCGGGAGCAGTTCTTC.

The chain combines TRBV5-6 with TRBJ2-7, with D maybe TRBD2 (6 bases). Germline lookup yields CDR1 SGHDT and CDR2 YYEEEE. The CDR3 totals 14 residues. Between the trimmed V and J ends, which lost 1 base and 0 bases, there was a span of 8 bases. CDR3 sequence reads: CASSLPGSSYEQYF. In DNA form, the CDR3 reads TGTGCCAGCAGCTTGCCCGGGAGCTCCTACGAGCAGTACTTC.

The chain employs TRBV6-5 and TRBJ1-2; tentative D call: TRBD1 (5 bases). Trimming took 5 bases from V and 6 from J, leaving 10 bases between them. Germline CDR1 is MNHEY and CDR2 is SVGAGI. The CDR3 runs to 12 residues. The CDR3 bases are TGTGCCAGCAGTAACTACAGGAATGGCTACACCTTC. Protein sequence: CASSNYRNGYTF.

The chain combines TRBV7-2 with TRBJ1-2; 8 bases fit TRBD1. In germline, CDR1 is SGHTA, CDR2 FQGNSA. This CDR3 has 15 amino acids. The trim removed 3 bases at V and 2 bases at J, leaving 5 bases unmatched. The CDR3 DNA reads TGTGCCAGCAGCTTCGGACAGGGACCCAACTATGGCTACACCTTC. Amino acids: CASSFGQGPNYGYTF.

The V gene is TRBV25-1, the J gene TRBJ2-7; a weak D match, TRBD2 (7 bases). Germline V lookup: CDR1 MGHDK, CDR2 SYGVNS. The CDR3 consists of 14 residues. Deletions cut 7 bases from V and 2 bases from J, with 15 bases between. CDR3 DNA: TGTGCCAGCACCCAAGGGCGGGGGCCCTACGAGCAGTACTTC. As protein: CASTQGRGPYEQYF.

The chain recombines TRBV10-3 with TRBJ2-7; D tentatively reads TRBD1 or TRBD2 (5 bases each). Germline V CDR1 and CDR2: ENHRY, SYGVKD. The germline V and J ends were trimmed by 0 bases and 7 bases, with 16 bases remaining between them. The CDR3 has 15 amino acids. The CDR3, as DNA: TGTGCCATCAGTGAGTCTCTAGGGACCAAGGGAGAGCAGTACTTC. Amino acids: CAISESLGTKGEQYF.